The entry below gives a single T cell receptor (beta chain) sequence along with its context. The data were obtained in a study of blood T cell repertoires in COVID-19. Study-level information: COVID-19 samples from acute and convalescent phases originated in the United States, Italy and Spain. T cells, B-cell-depleted T cells, or PBMCs provided the cDNA or gDNA that served as material.

Germline CDR1 is LNHDA and CDR2 is SQIVND (reference sequence). V gave up 4 bases and J gave up 5 bases; unmatched junction bases: 2. The length of the CDR3 is 14 residues. Authors' processing steps: Quantification of nucleated cells was approximated via reference gene primer amplification. Assay: immunoSEQ multiplex PCR; the TCRdb copy retains only in-frame clones and omits some. V and J calls and clone size are as listed in that table; D and trimming were resolved from the DNA. The profile covers 25,000 or so clones, with 85% to 95% appearing a single time and about 4% taken by the ten largest. Sequenced sample: peripheral blood. The sequence was obtained from a woman in her 50s with active COVID-19. The chain couples TRBV19 to TRBJ1-5, with 10 positions matching TRBD1. CDR3 sequence: CASSTDRGDQPQHF. The CDR3 DNA sequence: TGTGCCAGTAGTACGGACAGGGGGGATCAGCCCCAGCATTTT.